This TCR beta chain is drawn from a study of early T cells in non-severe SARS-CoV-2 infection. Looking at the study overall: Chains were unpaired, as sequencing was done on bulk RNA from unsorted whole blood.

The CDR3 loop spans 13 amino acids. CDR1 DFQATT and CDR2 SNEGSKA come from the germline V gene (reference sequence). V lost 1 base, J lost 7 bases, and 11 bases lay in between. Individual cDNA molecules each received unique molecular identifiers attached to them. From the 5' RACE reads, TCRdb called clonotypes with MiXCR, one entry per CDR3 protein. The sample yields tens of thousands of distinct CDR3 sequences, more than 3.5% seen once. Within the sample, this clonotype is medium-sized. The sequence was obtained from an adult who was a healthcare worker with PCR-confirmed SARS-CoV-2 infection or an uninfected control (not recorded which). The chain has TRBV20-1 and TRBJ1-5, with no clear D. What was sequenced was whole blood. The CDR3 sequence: CSARVGDGQPQHF. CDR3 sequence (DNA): TGCAGTGCTAGAGTTGGAGATGGGCAGCCCCAGCATTTT.